This is a list of T cell receptor beta chains from one sample in a study of blood T cell repertoires in COVID-19. The protocol was immunoSEQ multiplex PCR, while the TCRdb copy is restricted to in-frame clones and leaves out a portion. This table holds 100,000 to 150,000 clones, around four fifths found once. The sequenced material came from peripheral blood. All receptors derive from a man older than 75 with active or convalescent COVID-19. The CDR3 runs from the conserved cysteine through the conserved F or W. Each record gives: D gene, V gene, J gene, clone size, CDR3 protein, CDR3 DNA. A D gene is named only where the DNA matches it firmly. Not every row has a clone size; where given, it reads once, few, many or a size class.

D: .; V: TRBV27; J: TRBJ1-2; size: once; CDR3: CASRDRYYGYTF; DNA: TGTGCCAGCAGGGACAGATACTATGGCTACACCTTC
D: .; V: TRBV12-3/TRBV12-4; J: TRBJ2-5; size: .; CDR3: CASGGAKLETQYF; DNA: TGTGCCAGCGGGGGGGCCAAGCTAGAGACCCAGTACTTC
D: .; V: TRBV12-5; J: TRBJ1-6; size: .; CDR3: CASDLRQDGHNSPLHF; DNA: TGTGCTAGTGACCTACGACAGGACGGTCATAATTCACCCCTCCACTTT
D: .; V: TRBV6-2/TRBV6-3; J: TRBJ2-3; size: .; CDR3: CASSSSDTQYF; DNA: TGTGCCAGCAGTTCGTCAGATACGCAGTATTTT
D: TRBD2; V: TRBV11-2; J: TRBJ2-7; size: .; CDR3: CASSSTSGSYEQYF; DNA: TGTGCCAGCAGCTCCACTAGCGGGAGCTACGAGCAGTACTTC
D: TRBD2; V: TRBV7-2; J: TRBJ2-1; size: .; CDR3: CASSFRTSGREQFF; DNA: TGTGCCAGCAGCTTCAGGACTAGCGGGCGTGAGCAGTTCTTC
D: .; V: TRBV12-3/TRBV12-4; J: TRBJ2-3; size: .; CDR3: CASSLGGRDTQYF; DNA: TGTGCCAGCAGTTTAGGCGGAAGAGATACGCAGTATTTT
D: .; V: TRBV6-1; J: TRBJ2-1; size: .; CDR3: CASSEAGSYNEQFF; DNA: TGTGCCAGCAGTGAGGCGGGGTCCTACAATGAGCAGTTCTTC
D: .; V: TRBV18; J: TRBJ2-7; size: .; CDR3: CASSQGAEVMEQYF; DNA: TGTGCCAGCTCACAGGGTGCGGAGGTAATGGAGCAGTACTTC
D: TRBD2; V: TRBV9; J: TRBJ2-1; size: .; CDR3: CASSPPGRGGSYNEQFF; DNA: TGTGCCAGCAGCCCTCCGGGGCGGGGGGGCTCCTACAATGAGCAGTTCTTC
D: .; V: TRBV7-2; J: TRBJ2-1; size: .; CDR3: CASTQYSYNEQFF; DNA: TGTGCCAGCACACAGTACTCCTACAATGAGCAGTTCTTC
D: .; V: TRBV25-1; J: TRBJ2-3; size: .; CDR3: CASSVRDSTDTQYF; DNA: TGTGCCAGCAGTGTCAGGGATTCGACAGATACGCAGTATTTT
D: .; V: TRBV4-3; J: TRBJ1-2; size: .; CDR3: CASSPYVFTGPYGYTF; DNA: TGCGCCAGCAGCCCCTATGTATTTACAGGCCCCTATGGCTACACCTTC
D: .; V: TRBV7-9; J: TRBJ2-3; size: .; CDR3: CASRRVGSTDTQYF; DNA: TGTGCCAGCAGACGGGTCGGGAGCACAGATACGCAGTATTTT
D: TRBD2; V: TRBV15; J: TRBJ2-1; size: .; CDR3: CATSRDVGGGAYNEQFF; DNA: TGTGCCACCAGCAGAGATGTTGGCGGGGGGGCTTACAATGAGCAGTTCTTC
D: TRBD2; V: TRBV7-2; J: TRBJ2-1; size: once; CDR3: CASSTSGGPYNEQFF; DNA: TGTGCCAGCAGTACTAGCGGGGGACCATACAATGAGCAGTTCTTC
D: .; V: TRBV5-1; J: TRBJ2-2; size: .; CDR3: CASRAGQTTGELFF; DNA: TGCGCCAGCAGAGCGGGACAAACTACCGGGGAGCTGTTTTTT
D: TRBD1; V: TRBV4-1; J: TRBJ1-2; size: .; CDR3: CASSLDRGLGYTF; DNA: TGCGCCAGCAGCCTCGACAGGGGGCTTGGCTACACCTTC
D: TRBD1; V: TRBV10-3; J: TRBJ1-6; size: .; CDR3: CAITESGTGDSPLHF; DNA: TGTGCCATCACCGAATCGGGGACAGGGGATTCACCCCTCCACTTT
D: TRBD2; V: TRBV4-3; J: TRBJ2-1; size: few; CDR3: CASSQDGGSSYNEQFF; DNA: TGCGCCAGCAGCCAAGATGGCGGGAGCTCCTACAATGAGCAGTTCTTC
D: .; V: TRBV11-3; J: TRBJ2-5; size: .; CDR3: CASSLGGSQETQYF; DNA: TGTGCCAGCAGCTTAGGAGGCTCCCAAGAGACCCAGTACTTC
D: .; V: TRBV7-9; J: TRBJ2-3; size: .; CDR3: CASSPTDTQYF; DNA: TGTGCCAGCAGCCCGACAGATACGCAGTATTTT
D: TRBD2; V: TRBV11-2; J: TRBJ2-1; size: .; CDR3: CASSTLKRGPYNEQFF; DNA: TGTGCCAGCAGCACCCTAAAGCGGGGGCCCTACAATGAGCAGTTCTTC
D: .; V: TRBV6-5; J: TRBJ2-1; size: .; CDR3: CASSFQGFDEQFF; DNA: TGTGCCAGCAGTTTCCAGGGGTTCGATGAGCAGTTCTTC
D: TRBD1; V: TRBV6-6; J: TRBJ2-7; size: .; CDR3: CASSYSTGGFSYEQYF; DNA: TGTGCCAGCAGTTACTCTACAGGGGGATTTTCCTACGAGCAGTACTTC
D: TRBD1; V: TRBV6-1; J: TRBJ2-3; size: .; CDR3: CASSDSQGADTQYF; DNA: TGTGCCAGCAGTGATTCACAGGGGGCGGATACGCAGTATTTT
D: TRBD1; V: TRBV9; J: TRBJ1-6; size: few; CDR3: CASSQGQGANSPLHF; DNA: TGTGCCAGCAGCCAAGGACAGGGGGCTAATTCACCCCTCCACTTT
D: .; V: TRBV27; J: TRBJ1-1; size: once; CDR3: CASSPGQTNTEAFF; DNA: TGTGCCAGCAGTCCAGGACAGACGAACACTGAAGCTTTCTTT
D: TRBD2; V: TRBV7-9; J: TRBJ2-3; size: once; CDR3: CASSPYSGGTQVDTQYF; DNA: TGTGCCAGCAGCCCTTATAGCGGGGGCACCCAGGTGGATACGCAGTATTTT
D: TRBD2; V: TRBV7-2; J: TRBJ2-7; size: few; CDR3: CASSLGLAGAEQYF; DNA: TGTGCCAGCAGCTTAGGACTAGCGGGGGCTGAGCAGTACTTC
D: .; V: TRBV4-1; J: TRBJ1-5; size: .; CDR3: CASSQDSAGLQPQHF; DNA: TGCGCCAGCAGCCAAGATTCTGCAGGTTTACAGCCCCAGCATTTT
D: TRBD2; V: TRBV25-1; J: TRBJ2-7; size: .; CDR3: CASSGRTSGGSYEQYF; DNA: TGTGCCAGCAGTGGCAGAACTAGCGGGGGCTCCTACGAGCAGTACTTC
D: .; V: TRBV7-9; J: TRBJ2-7; size: .; CDR3: CASSRGQIGEQYF; DNA: TGTGCCAGCAGCCGCGGACAGATTGGCGAGCAGTACTTC
D: TRBD1; V: TRBV3-1/TRBV3-2; J: TRBJ1-2; size: .; CDR3: CASSQGSGGAGGFGYTF; DNA: TGTGCCAGCAGCCAAGGATCAGGGGGCGCGGGTGGGTTTGGCTACACCTTC
D: TRBD1; V: TRBV6-5; J: TRBJ1-2; size: .; CDR3: CASSHRGGGYTF; DNA: TGTGCCAGCAGTCACAGGGGAGGAGGCTACACCTTC
D: .; V: TRBV7-2; J: TRBJ2-3; size: .; CDR3: CASSAQGGDTQYF; DNA: TGTGCCAGCAGCGCCCAGGGGGGTGATACGCAGTATTTT
D: TRBD1; V: TRBV5-1; J: TRBJ1-6; size: .; CDR3: CASSPDREGSPLHF; DNA: TGCGCCAGCAGCCCGGACAGGGAGGGTTCACCCCTCCACTTT
D: .; V: TRBV7-9; J: TRBJ2-3; size: .; CDR3: CASSLIVGTDTQYF; DNA: TGTGCCAGCAGCTTAATCGTAGGCACAGATACGCAGTATTTT
D: TRBD2; V: TRBV4-3; J: TRBJ2-3; size: .; CDR3: CASSQEAGLTDTQYF; DNA: TGCGCCAGCAGCCAAGAAGCGGGGTTGACAGATACGCAGTATTTT
D: .; V: TRBV4-1; J: TRBJ2-3; size: few; CDR3: CASSPSTLTSTDTQYF; DNA: TGCGCCAGCAGCCCGTCGACACTTACTAGCACAGATACGCAGTATTTT
D: TRBD1; V: TRBV28; J: TRBJ1-2; size: .; CDR3: CASTTGGATLEDGYTF; DNA: TGTGCCAGCACAACAGGGGGCGCGACACTGGAGGATGGCTACACCTTC
D: .; V: TRBV11-2; J: TRBJ2-4; size: few; CDR3: CASSLGGGKNIQYF; DNA: TGTGCCAGCAGCTTAGGGGGAGGCAAAAACATTCAGTACTTC
D: .; V: TRBV2; J: TRBJ1-5; size: .; CDR3: CASSAVYSNQPQHF; DNA: TGTGCCAGCAGTGCAGTATATAGCAATCAGCCCCAGCATTTT
D: TRBD1; V: TRBV11-1; J: TRBJ1-2; size: few; CDR3: CASSSTGGAPYGYTF; DNA: TGTGCCAGCAGCTCTACAGGGGGCGCTCCGTATGGCTACACCTTC
D: TRBD1; V: TRBV6-5; J: TRBJ1-6; size: .; CDR3: CASSRVGQGNSPLHF; DNA: TGTGCCAGCAGTCGTGTGGGACAGGGAAATTCACCCCTCCACTTT
D: TRBD1; V: TRBV7-2; J: TRBJ1-2; size: .; CDR3: CASSSDRGGYGYTF; DNA: TGTGCCAGCAGCTCCGACAGGGGGGGGTATGGCTACACCTTC
D: TRBD1; V: TRBV19; J: TRBJ1-6; size: .; CDR3: CASSIGQANSPLHF; DNA: TGTGCCAGTAGTATCGGACAGGCTAATTCACCCCTCCACTTT
D: .; V: TRBV6-4; J: TRBJ1-4; size: once; CDR3: CAISPGEANEKLFF; DNA: TGTGCCATAAGCCCGGGTGAGGCTAATGAAAAACTGTTTTTT
D: TRBD2; V: TRBV6-5; J: TRBJ2-1; size: .; CDR3: CASRTGLADYNEQFF; DNA: TGTGCCAGCAGGACCGGACTAGCGGATTACAATGAGCAGTTCTTC